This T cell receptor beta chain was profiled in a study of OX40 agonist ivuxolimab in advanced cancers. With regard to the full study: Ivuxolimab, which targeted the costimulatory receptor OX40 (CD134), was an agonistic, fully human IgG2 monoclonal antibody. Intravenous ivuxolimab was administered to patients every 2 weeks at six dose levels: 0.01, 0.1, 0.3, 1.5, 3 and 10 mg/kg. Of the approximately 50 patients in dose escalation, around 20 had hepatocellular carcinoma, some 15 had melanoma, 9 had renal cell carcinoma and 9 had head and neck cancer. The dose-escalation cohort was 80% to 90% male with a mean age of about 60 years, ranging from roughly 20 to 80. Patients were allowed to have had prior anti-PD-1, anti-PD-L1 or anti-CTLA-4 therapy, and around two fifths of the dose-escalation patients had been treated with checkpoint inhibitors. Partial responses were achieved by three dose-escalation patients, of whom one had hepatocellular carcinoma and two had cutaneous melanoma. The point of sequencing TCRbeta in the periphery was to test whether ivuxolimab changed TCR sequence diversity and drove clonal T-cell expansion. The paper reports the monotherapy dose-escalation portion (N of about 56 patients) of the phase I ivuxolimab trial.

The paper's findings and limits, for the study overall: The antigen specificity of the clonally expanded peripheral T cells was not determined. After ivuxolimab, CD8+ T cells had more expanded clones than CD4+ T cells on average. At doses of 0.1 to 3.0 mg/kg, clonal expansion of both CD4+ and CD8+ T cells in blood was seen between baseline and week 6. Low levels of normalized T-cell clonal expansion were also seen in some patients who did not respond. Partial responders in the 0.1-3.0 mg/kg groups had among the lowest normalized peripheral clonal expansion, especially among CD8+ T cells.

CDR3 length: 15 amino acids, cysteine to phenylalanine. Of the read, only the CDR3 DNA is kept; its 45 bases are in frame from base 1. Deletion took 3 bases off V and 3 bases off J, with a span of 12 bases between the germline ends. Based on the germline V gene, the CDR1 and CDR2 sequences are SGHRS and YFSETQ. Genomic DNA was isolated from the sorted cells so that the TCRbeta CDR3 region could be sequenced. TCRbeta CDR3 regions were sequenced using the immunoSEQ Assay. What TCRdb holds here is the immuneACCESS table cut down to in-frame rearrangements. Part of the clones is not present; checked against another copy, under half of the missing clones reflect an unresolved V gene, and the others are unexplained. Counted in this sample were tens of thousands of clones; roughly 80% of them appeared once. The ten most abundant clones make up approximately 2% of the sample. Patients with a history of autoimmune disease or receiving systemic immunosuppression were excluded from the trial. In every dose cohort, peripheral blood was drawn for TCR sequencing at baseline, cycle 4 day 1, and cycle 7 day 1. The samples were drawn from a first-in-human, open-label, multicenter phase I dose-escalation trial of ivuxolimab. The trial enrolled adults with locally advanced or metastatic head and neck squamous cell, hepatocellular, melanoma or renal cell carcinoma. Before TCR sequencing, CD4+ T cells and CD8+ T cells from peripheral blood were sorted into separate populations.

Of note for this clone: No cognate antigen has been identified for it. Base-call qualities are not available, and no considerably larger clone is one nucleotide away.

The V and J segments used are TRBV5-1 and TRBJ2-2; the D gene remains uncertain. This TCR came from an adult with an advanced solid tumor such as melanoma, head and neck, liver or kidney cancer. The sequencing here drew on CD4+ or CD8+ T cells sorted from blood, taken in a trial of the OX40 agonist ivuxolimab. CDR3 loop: CASSWKDGDTGELFF. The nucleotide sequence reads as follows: TGCGCCAGCAGCTGGAAGGACGGTGACACCGGGGAGCTGTTTTTT.